One and the same sample provided the 30 T cell receptor beta chains below, sequenced in a study of vaccination and CD4 T cells after COVID-19. No antigens are known for them. Treatment reported: roughly 10-day PBMC culture with coronavirus spike peptide pools or control peptides (ViraFEST assay). The Oncomine TCR Beta short-read assay was applied to DNA of cultured CD4+ T cells. TCRdb re-derived calls from the PCR reads in MiXCR, one entry per CDR3 protein. The sample has around 19,000 distinct CDR3 sequences, around 53% seen once. Sequenced material: CD4+ T cells from blood, cultured in vitro. Receptors were obtained from a human donor who had recovered from COVID-19.

The chain carries TRBV28 and TRBJ2-7, with D possibly matching TRBD1 (5 bases). Trimming shortened V by 7 bases and J by 3 bases, and 16 bases separated the two germline ends. Germline CDR1 and CDR2: MDHEN and SYDVKM. The CDR3 contains 14 residues. The CDR3 protein is CASTAGATIYEQYF. For the CDR3, the DNA is TGTGCCAGCACCGCTGGGGCAACCATCTACGAGCAGTACTTC.

The chain links TRBV6-5 to TRBJ1-1; D is undetermined. The CDR3 has 14 residues. CDR1 MNHEY and CDR2 SVGAGI come from the germline V gene. V lost 3 bases and J 3 bases, leaving 11 bases between the germline ends. The CDR3 region is CASSYSGLYTEAFF. For the CDR3, the DNA is TGTGCCAGCAGTTATTCGGGATTGTACACTGAAGCTTTCTTT.

The CDR3: CASSLGVSYEQYF. The CDR3 nucleotides read TGTGCCAGCAGCTTAGGAGTGTCCTACGAGCAGTACTTC. The genes are TRBV11-2 and TRBJ2-7, with D hard to call. Germline CDR1 reads SGHAT; CDR2 reads FQNNGV. Trimming left V 1 base short and J 1 base short, with 5 bases between. There are 13 residues in the CDR3.

Only one count was recorded for this clonotype. V is TRBV11-2 and J is TRBJ1-2, with a tentative D call TRBD1 (5 bases). V was cut by 1 base and J by 7 bases, with 25 bases left in between. The CDR3 is 18 residues long. Germline V CDR1 and CDR2: SGHAT, FQNNGV. The DNA for the CDR3 is TGTGCCAGCAGCTTAGGGCAGCGCGCGCGGGCAGGGTCGTTTGGCTACACCTTC. Translated: CASSLGQRARAGSFGYTF.

The genes are TRBV6-5 and TRBJ1-1; D ambiguous. The CDR3 length is 13 residues. Trimming took off 2 bases at V and 1 base at J, with 5 bases between the two ends. Germline assignment: CDR1 MNHEY and CDR2 SVGAGI. For the CDR3, the DNA is TGTGCCAGCAGTTACAGCAGGAACACTGAAGCTTTCTTT. Protein sequence: CASSYSRNTEAFF.

The chain has TRBV5-6 and TRBJ2-1, with TRBD2 matching 7 bases. The CDR3 contains 15 residues. Germline V lookup: CDR1 SGHDT, CDR2 YYEEEE. The V gene end was trimmed by 0 bases and the J gene end by 6 bases; junction bases not matched to a gene: 6. The DNA for the CDR3 is TGTGCCAGCAGCTTGGAAGTGACTAGCCGCAATGAGCAGTTCTTC. It is translated as CASSLEVTSRNEQFF.

This clonotype was observed a few times. V usage is TRBV21-1 and J usage is TRBJ2-7; TRBD1, as called in the table, went unchecked against the DNA. TRBV21-1 is noted as a pseudogene. This CDR3 has 17 amino acids. DNA for the CDR3: TGTGCCAGCAGCAAAGTCCCGGGACAGGACCCCCCGTACGAGCAGTACTTC. The encoded protein is CASSKVPGQDPPYEQYF.

This clonotype was found a few times. The chain joins TRBV20-1 to TRBJ1-2; 7 bases agree with TRBD1. V dropped 1 base and J dropped 3; count of bases not matched to a gene: 5. Germline CDR1 DFQATT, CDR2 SNEGSKA (reference sequence). This CDR3 contains 14 residues. The chain's CDR3 is CSARAAGGYYGYTF. CDR3 nucleotide sequence: TGCAGTGCTAGAGCGGCAGGGGGTTACTATGGCTACACCTTC.

This rearrangement joins TRBV7-4 to TRBJ2-1; D is possibly TRBD2 (7 bases). The CDR3 runs 19 residues. Trimming removed 1 base from V and 2 bases from J, with 21 bases in between. From germline, CDR1 is SGHVT and CDR2 SQSDAQ. CDR3 residues: CASSLGGAWEGGTYNEQFF. CDR3 coding DNA: TGTGCCAGCAGCTTAGGGGGGGCCTGGGAGGGAGGGACCTACAATGAGCAGTTCTTC.

This clonotype showed up just a few times. The chain couples TRBV7-9 to TRBJ1-5, with 7 bases lining up with TRBD1. Germline V gene lookup returns CDR1 SEHNR and CDR2 FQNEAQ (reference sequence). The CDR3 is 16 residues long. J lost 1 base, V lost 5 bases, and 8 bases had no gene match. The CDR3 loop reads CASSPLDRTSNQPQHF. The DNA of the CDR3 is TGTGCCAGCAGCCCCCTGGACAGGACGAGCAATCAGCCCCAGCATTTT.

The chain recombines TRBV6-5 with TRBJ2-2; TRBD1 matches at 12 bases. CDR1 and CDR2 from the germline V gene are MNHEY and SVGAGI. CDR3 length equals 18 residues. V trimming: 4 bases; J trimming: 2 bases; junction bases outside the gene matches: 8. CDR3 residues: CASSSVGTGGGNTGELFF. CDR3 nucleotide sequence: TGTGCCAGCAGTTCCGTTGGGACAGGGGGCGGTAACACCGGGGAGCTGTTTTTT.

In its sample, this clonotype was seen a few times. The chain is built from TRBV23-1 and TRBJ2-7, with TRBD1 identical over 9 bases. TRBV23-1 counts as an open reading frame of uncertain function. J was trimmed by 3 bases and V by 4 bases; bases with no gene match: 13. This CDR3 is built from 17 residues. The CDR3 loop reads CASSRLLSTGQGYEQYF. The CDR3 DNA reads TGCGCCAGCAGTCGATTACTTTCTACGGGACAGGGCTACGAGCAGTACTTC.

This chain's CDR3 is CASSPRTPGSEKLFF. DNA of the CDR3: TGTGCCAGCAGCCCAAGGACACCGGGGAGTGAAAAACTGTTTTTT. J is TRBJ1-4 and V is TRBV7-2, with D maybe TRBD1 (5 bases). V lost 5 bases and J lost 7, with 17 bases in between. From germline, CDR1 is SGHTA and CDR2 FQGNSA. The CDR3 extends over 15 amino acids.

The chain employs TRBV20-1 and TRBJ1-5; D possibly corresponds to TRBD1 (5 bases). This CDR3 has 15 residues. Trimming removed 1 base at V and 2 bases at J, with 12 bases between. Germline V gene sequence: CDR1 DFQATT, CDR2 SNEGSKA (reference sequence). Here the CDR3 reads CSARAQAGGNQPQHF. DNA for the CDR3: TGCAGTGCTAGAGCGCAGGCGGGGGGCAATCAGCCCCAGCATTTT.

This clonotype was detected only a few times. V and J are TRBV25-1 and TRBJ2-5, with 8 bases aligning to TRBD2. The CDR3 consists of 13 residues. Trimming at V came to 8 bases and at J to 3 bases, leaving 5 bases not matched to a gene. Germline CDR1 MGHDK, CDR2 SYGVNS. CDR3 nucleotide sequence: TGTGCCAGCCGGGGGGGCCCCAAAGAGACCCAGTACTTC. It translates to CASRGGPKETQYF.

V usage is TRBV20-1 and J usage is TRBJ1-6, with D hard to call. In germline, CDR1 is DFQATT, CDR2 SNEGSKA (reference sequence). V shed 3 bases and J shed 4 bases, with 10 bases lying between them. The CDR3 extends over 14 amino acids. The CDR3 bases are TGCAGTGCTAGGACGGTAACTTATAATTCACCCCTCCACTTT. Translated, it gives CSARTVTYNSPLHF.

The genes are TRBV2 and TRBJ1-5; TRBD1 is a possible D gene (5 bases). The CDR3 length is 17 residues. V was cut by 3 bases and J by 1 base, with 16 bases left in between. CDR1 is SNHLY, CDR2 FYNNEI, per germline. Here the CDR3 DNA reads TGTGCCAGCAGTGATAGGGGAGGTAGGGGAAGCAATCAGCCCCAGCATTTT. Its translation: CASSDRGGRGSNQPQHF.

The chain links TRBV30 to TRBJ1-1; D unresolved. The CDR3 length is 12 residues. CDR1 is GTSNPN, CDR2 SVGIG, per germline (reference sequence). Trimming left V 0 bases short and J 4 bases short, with 6 bases between. The CDR3 reads CAWSVRGTEAFF. The CDR3 DNA sequence: TGTGCCTGGAGTGTGAGAGGCACTGAAGCTTTCTTT.

This clonotype was picked up one time. The gene calls are TRBV2 and TRBJ1-5; no definite D call. Germline V lookup: CDR1 SNHLY, CDR2 FYNNEI. The CDR3 totals 15 residues. The V end was cut by 6 bases, the J end by 0 bases, with 12 bases between. The CDR3 coding sequence is TGTGCCAGCAGCCGAGAATGGGGTAGCAATCAGCCCCAGCATTTT. Its protein is CASSREWGSNQPQHF.

This clonotype was seen once. The V gene is TRBV10-3, the J gene TRBJ1-5; no clear D gene. The CDR3 sequence is 13 residues long. The V end was cut by 0 bases, the J end by 5 bases, with 5 bases between. In germline, CDR1 is ENHRY, CDR2 SYGVKD. CDR3 protein: CAISESADQPQHF. The CDR3 nucleotides are TGTGCCATCAGTGAGTCTGCGGATCAGCCCCAGCATTTT.

The chain is built from TRBV6-1 and TRBJ1-1; 10 bases fit TRBD1. The CDR3 covers 16 residues. Germline V CDR1 and CDR2: MNHNS, SASEGT. J gave up 1 base and V 3 bases, and 5 bases lay outside the gene matches. The CDR3 nucleotides are TGTGCCAGCAGTGACCGGGACAGGGGTGGGAACACTGAAGCTTTCTTT. Translating gives CASSDRDRGGNTEAFF.

This clonotype showed up just once. The chain uses TRBV20-1 and TRBJ2-7; D not resolved. Germline V CDR1 and CDR2: DFQATT, SNEGSKA (reference sequence). This CDR3 is built from 11 residues. The germline V and J ends were trimmed by 1 base and 3 bases, with 4 bases remaining between them. The CDR3 loop reads CSARGFYEQYF. CDR3 nucleotides: TGCAGTGCTAGAGGCTTCTACGAGCAGTACTTC.

This clonotype rates as medium-sized. The chain links TRBV2 to TRBJ1-5, with TRBD1 identical over 7 bases. CDR1 is SNHLY and CDR2 is FYNNEI in the germline V gene. The CDR3 has 13 amino acids. J gave up 2 bases and V 7 bases, and 2 bases lay outside the gene matches. The CDR3: CASNGQGNQPQHF. The CDR3 nucleotides read TGTGCCAGCAATGGACAGGGCAATCAGCCCCAGCATTTT.

V is TRBV28 and J is TRBJ2-2, with 8 bases identical to TRBD1. The CDR3 sequence is 15 residues long. The V gene's germline CDR1 is MDHEN and CDR2 SYDVKM. Losses at the gene ends were 5 bases for V and 7 bases for J; bases not matched to a gene: 9. Here the CDR3 reads CASSHRDRSGGELFF. The DNA of the CDR3 is TGTGCCAGCAGTCACCGGGACAGGTCCGGCGGGGAGCTGTTTTTT.

This chain connects TRBV7-9 to TRBJ1-1; no clear D. The CDR3 is 15 amino acids. V lost 4 bases and J 2 bases, leaving 14 bases between the germline ends. Germline loops: CDR1 SEHNR, CDR2 FQNEAQ (reference sequence). The CDR3: CASSSSLGANTEAFF. In nucleotides, the CDR3 is TGTGCCAGCAGCTCTTCTTTAGGCGCAAACACTGAAGCTTTCTTT.

The rearrangement uses TRBV14 and TRBJ1-5; perhaps TRBD1 as D (5 bases). Per germline, CDR1 SGHDN and CDR2 FVKESK. Trimming left V 2 bases short and J 3 bases short, with 8 bases between. CDR3 size: 14 residues. The CDR3 reads CASSQTGVNQPQHF. In nucleotides, the CDR3 is TGTGCCAGCAGCCAAACGGGGGTCAATCAGCCCCAGCATTTT. The full variable domain, in which reference TRBV14 and TRBJ1-5 provide the parts outside the CDR3, is EAGVTQFPSHSVIEKGQTVTLRCDPISGHDNLYWYRRVMGKEIKFLLHFVKESKQDESGMPNNRFLAERTGGTYSTLKVQPAELEDSGVYFCASSQTGVNQPQHFGDGTRLSIL.

This sequence joins TRBV9 and TRBJ2-5, with TRBD2 matching 8 bases. CDR3 length equals 18 residues. Germline V gene lookup returns CDR1 SGDLS and CDR2 YYNGEE. The V and J ends lost 4 bases and 1 base, in that order; junction bases with no gene match: 15. The CDR3 reads CASSPGGDGGLLQETQYF. In nucleotides, the CDR3 is TGTGCCAGCAGCCCCGGGGGGGACGGGGGGCTGCTCCAAGAGACCCAGTACTTC.

This clonotype is a singleton in its sample. V is TRBV20-1 and J is TRBJ2-3, with D perhaps assigned TRBD1 or TRBD2 (5 bases each). Germline V CDR1 and CDR2: DFQATT, SNEGSKA (reference sequence). V was trimmed by 0 bases and J by 6 bases, leaving 19 bases between them. The CDR3 has 16 amino acids. In DNA, the CDR3 is TGCAGTGCTAGAGATCGGACCCTGGGACCCGCCGATACGCAGTATTTT. This encodes CSARDRTLGPADTQYF.

The V call is TRBV7-8, the J call TRBJ2-2, with D tentatively TRBD1 or TRBD2 (5 bases each). Germline V gene sequence: CDR1 SGHVS, CDR2 FQNEAQ. CDR3 length equals 15 residues. V shed 5 bases and J shed 3 bases, with 13 bases lying between them. The DNA for the CDR3 is TGTGCCAGCAGCGCCCGGGAAGGGGACACCGGGGAGCTGTTTTTT. It codes for CASSAREGDTGELFF.

This chain joins TRBV28 and TRBJ1-1; D is possibly TRBD1 (6 bases). V dropped 7 bases and J dropped 3 bases, with 12 bases sitting between them. Germline V gives CDR1 MDHEN, CDR2 SYDVKM. The CDR3 is made up of 13 amino acids. The CDR3: CASTYNRDTEAFF. The CDR3 DNA reads as TGTGCCAGCACCTACAACAGGGACACTGAAGCTTTCTTT.